The T cell receptor (beta chain) under discussion was sequenced for a study of T-cell reconstitution after alpha-beta-depleted transplantation in children. General study results and limits: At the one-year point after transplant, T-cell counts and TCRbeta diversity were found to come mostly from T cells that had been newly produced. For some patients, TCRbeta diversity was high at day 60 because of recipient T cells and thymic progenitors that survived. Expanded graft clones, several hundred of them, were reportedly the source of alpha-beta T cells about two months after transplant.

The CDR3 consists of 13 residues. V was cut by 1 base and J by 5 bases, with 8 bases left in between. The germline CDR1 and CDR2 sequences are MGHRA and YSYEKL. The authors prepared the TCRbeta library with unique molecular identifiers. TCRdb used MiXCR to reprocess the PCR reads, holding one entry per CDR3 protein. The repertoire holds 700,000 to 850,000 distinct CDR3 sequences, with 16% as singletons. On this clonotype: Its specificity is unknown.

The rearrangement uses TRBV4-1 and TRBJ2-5, with TRBD2 as a possible D gene (5 bases). The sample in question was PBMCs, mostly from graft donor cells, obtained 360 days after TCRalphabeta/CD19-depleted stem cell transplant. The source of this sequence is a male patient younger than 18 who had a stem cell transplant for acute lymphoblastic leukemia, so the T cells may come from the graft donor. Written as DNA, the CDR3 is TGCGCCAGCAGCCAAGGCCAGCGGGAGACCCAGTACTTC. Amino acid sequence: CASSQGQRETQYF.